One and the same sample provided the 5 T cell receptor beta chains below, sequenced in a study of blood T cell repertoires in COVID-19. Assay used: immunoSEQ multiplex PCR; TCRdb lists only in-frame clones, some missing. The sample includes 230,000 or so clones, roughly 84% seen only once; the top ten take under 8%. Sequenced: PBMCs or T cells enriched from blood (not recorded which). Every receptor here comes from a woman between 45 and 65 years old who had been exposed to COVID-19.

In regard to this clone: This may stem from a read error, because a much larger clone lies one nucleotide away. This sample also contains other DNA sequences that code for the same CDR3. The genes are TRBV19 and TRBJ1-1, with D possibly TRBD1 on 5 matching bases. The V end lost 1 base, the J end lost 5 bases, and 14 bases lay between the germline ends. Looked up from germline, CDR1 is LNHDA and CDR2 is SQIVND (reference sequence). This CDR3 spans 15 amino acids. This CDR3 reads CASSIAWQGGTEAFF. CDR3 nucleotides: TGTGCCAGTAGTATAGCTTGGCAGGGAGGTACTGAAGCTTTCTTT.

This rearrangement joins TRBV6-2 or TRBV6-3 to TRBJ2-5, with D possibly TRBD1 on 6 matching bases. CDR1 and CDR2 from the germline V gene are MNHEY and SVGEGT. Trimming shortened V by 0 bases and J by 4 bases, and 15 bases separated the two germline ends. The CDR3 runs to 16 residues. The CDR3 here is CASSYSWGPGGETQYF. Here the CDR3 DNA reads TGTGCCAGCAGTTACTCGTGGGGGCCGGGTGGAGAGACCCAGTACTTC.

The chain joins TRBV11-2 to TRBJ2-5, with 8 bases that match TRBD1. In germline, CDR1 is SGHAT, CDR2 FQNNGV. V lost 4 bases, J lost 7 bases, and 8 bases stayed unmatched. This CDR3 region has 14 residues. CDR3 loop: CASSSFGQGVTQYF. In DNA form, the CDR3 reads TGTGCCAGCAGCTCCTTTGGACAGGGAGTGACCCAGTACTTC.

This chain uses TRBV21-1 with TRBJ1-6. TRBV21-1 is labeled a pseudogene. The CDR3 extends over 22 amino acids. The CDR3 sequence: CASSKEEAGLLRLSSYNSPLHF. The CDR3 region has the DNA TGTGCCAGCAGCAAAGAGGAGGCCGGGCTTTTGAGGTTAAGTTCCTATAATTCACCCCTCCACTTT.

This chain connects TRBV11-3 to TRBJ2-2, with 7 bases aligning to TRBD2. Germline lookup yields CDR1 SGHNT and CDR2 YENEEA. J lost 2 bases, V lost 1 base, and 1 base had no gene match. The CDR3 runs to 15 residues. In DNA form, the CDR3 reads TGTGCCAGCAGCTTAGCGGGGGGAAACACCGGGGAGCTGTTTTTT. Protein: CASSLAGGNTGELFF.